Listed here are 30 T cell receptor beta chains from one sample, sequenced in a study of tumor-infiltrating lymphocytes in localized non-small cell lung cancer. The table came from immunoSEQ multiplex PCR; TCRdb's copy has only in-frame clones and leaves some out. Of 27,000 or so clones listed, 70% to 90% are singletons. Material for sequencing was lung tumor tissue. Receptor source: a human donor with non-small cell lung cancer.

The rearrangement joins TRBV28 to TRBJ2-5; D is possibly TRBD1 or TRBD2 (5 bases each). Trimming removed 5 bases from V and 7 bases from J, with 20 bases in between. Germline lookup yields CDR1 MDHEN and CDR2 SYDVKM. This CDR3 has 15 amino acids. For the CDR3, the DNA is TGTGCCAGCAGTGCTGAACGGGGCGTGAAGGGGACCCAGTACTTC. This encodes CASSAERGVKGTQYF.

V gene TRBV5-6 combines with J gene TRBJ2-7; the D call may be TRBD1 or TRBD2 (6 bases each). V lost 1 base, J lost 2 bases, and 10 bases lay in between. CDR3 length: 14 amino acids. The germline gives CDR1 SGHDT, CDR2 YYEEEE. CDR3 in DNA: TGTGCCAGCAGCTTGTGGGGGGCGCCCTACGAGCAGTACTTC. Encoded protein: CASSLWGAPYEQYF.

J is TRBJ1-5 and V is TRBV5-6; a possible D gene is TRBD1 (5 bases). V was trimmed by 1 base and J by 0 bases, leaving 11 bases between them. CDR3 size: 16 residues. Germline V gene data show CDR1 as SGHDT and CDR2 as YYEEEE. CDR3 in amino acids: CASSLWGTDSNQPQHF. The CDR3 DNA follows: TGTGCCAGCAGCTTGTGGGGGACGGATAGCAATCAGCCCCAGCATTTT.

The chain recombines TRBV6-5 with TRBJ1-6, with TRBD1 matching over 9 bases. V dropped 10 bases and J dropped 7; count of bases not matched to a gene: 8. CDR1 MNHEY and CDR2 SVGAGI come from the germline V gene. CDR3 size: 14 residues. CDR3 sequence reads: CAIGQGSGNSPLHF. DNA for the CDR3: TGTGCCATCGGACAGGGGTCAGGGAATTCACCCCTCCACTTT.

J is TRBJ2-3 and V is TRBV5-5; no clear D gene. Germline CDR1 is SGHKS and CDR2 is YYEKEE (reference sequence). V shed 2 bases and J shed 5 bases, with 9 bases lying between them. The CDR3 spans 13 residues. The CDR3 loop is CASSFWDGDTQYF. CDR3 bases: TGTGCCAGCAGCTTCTGGGATGGAGATACGCAGTATTTT.

This chain uses TRBV20-1 with TRBJ2-7; maybe TRBD2 (5 bases). The germline V and J ends were trimmed by 3 bases and 9 bases, with 9 bases remaining between them. Germline CDR1 DFQATT, CDR2 SNEGSKA (reference sequence). The CDR3 consists of 10 residues. CDR3 DNA sequence: TGCAGTGCTAGCGGGATCGTGCAGTACTTC. Residues: CSASGIVQYF.

J is TRBJ1-4 and V is TRBV6-5, with 7 positions matching TRBD1. CDR3 length: 13 amino acids. The germline V gene encodes CDR1 MNHEY and CDR2 SVGAGI. V shed 6 bases and J 8 bases; nucleotides not matched to a gene: 6. The CDR3: CASRQGGGEKLFF. CDR3 nucleotides: TGTGCCAGCAGGCAGGGGGGTGGGGAAAAACTGTTTTTT.

The gene calls are TRBV19 and TRBJ1-1, with 7 nucleotides matching TRBD1. The CDR3 is made up of 15 amino acids. Germline values: CDR1 LNHDA, CDR2 SQIVND (reference sequence). Trimming removed 3 bases from V and 2 bases from J; junction bases left unmatched: 6. The CDR3 bases are TGTGCCAGTAGTATGTTCGACAGGGTCAACACTGAAGCTTTCTTT. Translating it yields CASSMFDRVNTEAFF.

This chain connects TRBV12-5 to TRBJ2-2; D is perhaps TRBD2 (6 bases). The CDR3 has 15 amino acids. Germline V gene lookup returns CDR1 LGHNT and CDR2 FRNRAP. The V and J ends lost 6 bases and 0 bases respectively, with 11 bases between them. The CDR3 sequence: CASGGGSANTGELFF. DNA for the CDR3: TGTGCTAGTGGGGGGGGTAGTGCGAACACCGGGGAGCTGTTTTTT.

The gene calls are TRBV5-1 and TRBJ1-3; D is possibly TRBD1 (6 bases). There are 13 residues in the CDR3. Trimming took off 7 bases at V and 0 bases at J, with 8 bases between the two ends. The germline CDR1 and CDR2 sequences are SGHRS and YFSETQ. The CDR3 here is CASATGSGNTIYF. The CDR3 bases are TGCGCCAGCGCGACAGGCTCTGGAAACACCATATATTTT.

The V and J genes are TRBV2 and TRBJ1-5; no clear D gene. V dropped 2 bases and J dropped 5 bases, with 10 bases sitting between them. This CDR3 comprises 14 residues. Germline V gene data show CDR1 as SNHLY and CDR2 as FYNNEI. CDR3 protein: CASSERRHYQPQHF. The DNA of the CDR3 is TGTGCCAGCAGTGAAAGGCGGCATTATCAGCCCCAGCATTTT.

The J gene is TRBJ1-1, the V gene TRBV9; D remains ambiguous. This CDR3 is 13 amino acids long. Deletions cut 0 bases from V and 2 bases from J, with 5 bases between. CDR1 and CDR2 from the germline V gene are SGDLS and YYNGEE. CDR3 DNA: TGTGCCAGCAGCGTAGAGCCCAACACTGAAGCTTTCTTT. Its protein is CASSVEPNTEAFF. Full variable domain (missing parts from reference TRBV9 and TRBJ1-1): DSGVTQTPKHLITATGQRVTLRCSPRSGDLSVYWYQQSLDQGLQFLIQYYNGEERAKGNILERFSAQQFPDLHSELNLSSLELGDSALYFCASSVEPNTEAFFGQGTRLTVV.

The chain links TRBV5-6 to TRBJ1-2; D call uncertain. Germline CDR1 and CDR2: SGHDT and YYEEEE. The CDR3 consists of 12 residues. Trimming removed 3 bases from V and 1 base from J, with 4 bases in between. The CDR3 protein is CASSSGNYGYTF. In nucleotides, the CDR3 is TGTGCCAGCAGCTCGGGTAACTATGGCTACACCTTC. Looking up the rest from reference TRBV5-6 and TRBJ1-2 gives the full variable domain: DAGVTQSPTHLIKTRGQQVTLRCSPKSGHDTVSWYQQALGQGPQFIFQYYEEEERQRGNFPDRFSGHQFPNYSSELNVNALLLGDSALYLCASSSGNYGYTFGSGTRLTVV.

The rearrangement links TRBV5-6 to TRBJ2-1; 10 positions agree with TRBD1. J gave up 4 bases and V 4 bases, and 5 bases lay outside the gene matches. The CDR3 contains 15 residues. The V gene's germline CDR1 is SGHDT and CDR2 YYEEEE. In DNA, the CDR3 is TGTGCCAGCAGCCCTATGGGACAGGGGTACAATGAGCAGTTCTTC. Translation gives CASSPMGQGYNEQFF.

The rearrangement joins TRBV9 to TRBJ2-3; TRBD1 matches 11 bases. There are 15 residues in the CDR3. Germline V gives CDR1 SGDLS, CDR2 YYNGEE. J gave up 4 bases and V 2 bases, and 3 bases lay outside the gene matches. CDR3 amino acids: CASSVGTGGSDTQYF. The CDR3 nucleotides read TGTGCCAGCAGCGTGGGGACAGGGGGTTCAGATACGCAGTATTTT.

The V call is TRBV29-1, the J call TRBJ1-1, with TRBD1 matching 8 bases. This CDR3 has 14 residues. Germline values: CDR1 SQVTM, CDR2 ANQGSEA. The ends lost 7 bases at V and 11 bases at J; junction bases unmatched: 18. The CDR3 region is CSGSGGYRFGEAFF. The CDR3 DNA reads TGCAGCGGCTCAGGGGGCTACCGGTTCGGAGAGGCTTTCTTT.

This chain joins TRBV4-2 and TRBJ2-2, with a weak D call TRBD2 (6 bases). Germline lookup yields CDR1 LGHNA and CDR2 YNFKEQ. Trimming pared 0 bases from V and 4 bases from J, leaving 9 bases between. CDR3 length: 15 amino acids. The CDR3 region is CASSQEDYSTGELFF. The CDR3 DNA follows: TGTGCCAGCAGCCAAGAGGACTACAGCACCGGGGAGCTGTTTTTT.

The genes are TRBV5-1 and TRBJ2-2, with TRBD1 matching over 7 bases. CDR3 length: 15 amino acids. Germline CDR1 reads SGHRS; CDR2 reads YFSETQ. Unmatched junction bases numbered 5, after V lost 5 bases and J lost 1 base. The CDR3, as DNA: TGCGCCAGCAGTGGACAGGCGCGGAACACCGGGGAGCTGTTTTTT. This gives the protein CASSGQARNTGELFF.

The V call is TRBV7-6, the J call TRBJ2-6; D gene uncertain. With 0 bases removed from V and 0 bases from J, the gap between germline ends came to 18 bases. This CDR3 spans 20 amino acids. Germline V CDR1 and CDR2: SGHVS, FNYEAQ. This CDR3 reads CASSLAPSGFSPSGANVLTF. CDR3 nucleotides: TGTGCCAGCAGCTTAGCGCCGTCTGGTTTTTCCCCCTCTGGGGCCAACGTCCTGACTTTC.

The chain links TRBV6-6 to TRBJ1-1; D is possibly TRBD1 (6 bases). The CDR3 has 13 residues. Looked up from germline, CDR1 is MNHNY and CDR2 is SVGAGI (reference sequence). Trimming removed 6 bases from V and 1 base from J, with 9 bases in between. In DNA, the CDR3 is TGTGCCAGCAGGGGGGCGGAGAACACTGAAGCTTTCTTT. Its protein is CASRGAENTEAFF.

This chain links TRBV29-1 with TRBJ2-7; 10 positions match TRBD1. Germline V gives CDR1 SQVTM, CDR2 ANQGSEA. V lost 4 bases to trimming and J lost 5 bases; unmatched junction nucleotides: 8. The CDR3 runs to 14 residues. The CDR3 coding sequence is TGCAGCGTTGCAGGGGGGGGACAGGGGAACGAGCAGTACTTC. Protein sequence: CSVAGGGQGNEQYF.

The V and J genes are TRBV6-5 and TRBJ2-5; possible D gene TRBD1, 6 bases. The V end was cut by 6 bases, the J end by 5 bases, with 19 bases between. Per the germline V gene, CDR1 is MNHEY and CDR2 is SVGAGI. CDR3 length: 15 amino acids. The CDR3 DNA follows: TGTGCCAGCAGCCAGAATGTGGGGGCAGGGGAGACCCAGTACTTC. Its translation: CASSQNVGAGETQYF.

This clone came up once. The chain couples TRBV9 to TRBJ2-7; the D call may be TRBD1 or TRBD2 (5 bases each). This CDR3 comprises 16 residues. Per germline, CDR1 SGDLS and CDR2 YYNGEE. The V end lost 4 bases, the J end lost 5 bases, and 22 bases lay between the germline ends. The CDR3 nucleotides are TGTGCCAGCAGCCCTCGAGGGACCCCTCCCATGAACGAGCAGTACTTC. It encodes CASSPRGTPPMNEQYF.

V gene TRBV15 combines with J gene TRBJ1-2, with 8 bases aligning to TRBD1. The CDR3 length is 15 residues. Germline CDR1 and CDR2: LNHNV and YYDKDF (reference sequence). V gave up 4 bases and J gave up 2 bases; unmatched junction bases: 6. Here the CDR3 DNA reads TGTGCCACCAGCACCGAACGACAGGGGAACTATGGCTACACCTTC. Protein product: CATSTERQGNYGYTF.

The J gene is TRBJ2-5, the V gene TRBV5-4; 7 bases fit TRBD2. The length of the CDR3 is 15 residues. The V segment lost 2 bases and the J segment 0 bases; nucleotides outside the gene matches: 4. CDR1 SGHNT and CDR2 YYREEE come from the germline V gene (reference sequence). The CDR3 region has the DNA TGTGCCAGCAGCTTCGCAGCGGGGAACCAAGAGACCCAGTACTTC. Its protein is CASSFAAGNQETQYF.

The chain is built from TRBV5-1 and TRBJ2-4; D gene unclear. The V gene lost 2 bases and the J gene lost 0 bases, with 9 bases spanning the gap. Germline V gene sequence: CDR1 SGHRS, CDR2 YFSETQ. This CDR3 has 15 amino acids. Here the CDR3 reads CASSLDTIAKNIQYF. CDR3 DNA: TGCGCCAGCAGCTTAGACACGATAGCCAAAAACATTCAGTACTTC.

The gene calls are TRBV6-5 and TRBJ2-1, with 7 bases identical to TRBD2. This CDR3 contains 12 residues. The junction had 1 base not matched to a gene; V was cut back by 8 bases and J by 3 bases. Germline V gives CDR1 MNHEY, CDR2 SVGAGI. CDR3 in DNA: TGTGCCAGCGGGGGGGGCTACAATGAGCAGTTCTTC. It is translated as CASGGGYNEQFF.

The chain uses TRBV9 and TRBJ2-6; D is possibly TRBD2 (7 bases). Germline-derived CDR1 and CDR2 are SGDLS and YYNGEE. Trimming removed 3 bases at V and 0 bases at J, with 22 bases between. The CDR3 length is 20 residues. CDR3 in amino acids: CASSATILRGLSSGANVLTF. As DNA, the CDR3 is TGTGCCAGCAGCGCCACGATCCTGCGGGGGCTAAGCTCTGGGGCCAACGTCCTGACTTTC.

The chain carries TRBV10-3 and TRBJ1-4; 11 nucleotides align to TRBD1. The CDR3 is 15 amino acids. Germline V CDR1 and CDR2: ENHRY, SYGVKD. The trim removed 0 bases at V and 6 bases at J, leaving 0 bases unmatched. CDR3 in amino acids: CAISESGQGDEKLFF. The CDR3 DNA is TGTGCCATCAGTGAGTCGGGACAGGGGGATGAAAAACTGTTTTTT.

In this sample, this clone turned up once. J is TRBJ1-4 and V is TRBV27; 7 bases match TRBD1. V trimming: 5 bases; J trimming: 7 bases; junction bases outside the gene matches: 10. CDR1 is MNHEY and CDR2 is SMNVEV in the germline V gene (reference sequence). The CDR3 consists of 15 residues. In DNA form, the CDR3 reads TGTGCCAGCAGTATCCCGACAGGGAGAGCTGAAAAACTGTTTTTT. Amino acids: CASSIPTGRAEKLFF.